The next 8 T cell receptor beta chains were all read from a single sample in a study of CD8 T cells in ankylosing spondylitis (dated by TCRdb to 2017 to 2019). The library was obtained by 5' RACE. The sequencer listed for this sample is Illumina HiSeq 2500. TCRdb handled the public reads itself, with Q25 trimming in fastp and clone calling in MiXCR, and kept productive beta chains. A single entry per CDR3 protein holds the most common genes and DNA from its merged rows. This sample has roughly 140,000 distinct CDR3 sequences in its table, and about 42% of those were observed once. In total, the top ten clones hold 12% to 15% of the sample. The sample comprised synovial fluid, either unsorted or a sorted T cell fraction (not recorded which). These receptors all stem from a male donor with ankylosing spondylitis.

The chain couples TRBV24-1 to TRBJ1-2; TRBD1 agrees at 9 bases. The CDR3 runs 18 residues. V trimming: 4 bases; J trimming: 4 bases; junction bases outside the gene matches: 15. Germline CDR1 reads KGHDR; CDR2 reads SFDVKD. CDR3 nucleotides: TGTGCCACCAGTGAGGAAACAGGGGGCGCAGGGGGGCTCTATGGCTACACCTTC. Translated: CATSEETGGAGGLYGYTF.

V usage is TRBV19 and J usage is TRBJ1-1, with D unresolved. CDR3 size: 12 residues. Germline-derived CDR1 and CDR2 are LNHDA and SQIVND (reference sequence). V lost 8 bases, J lost 10 bases, and 17 bases lay in between. The chain's CDR3 is CASSGGVRGAFF. The CDR3 coding sequence is TGTGCCAGTTCCGGTGGGGTGAGAGGAGCTTTCTTT. Looking up the rest from reference TRBV19 and TRBJ1-1 gives the full variable domain: DGGITQSPKYLFRKEGQNVTLSCEQNLNHDAMYWYRQDPGQGLRLIYYSQIVNDFQKGDIAEGYSVSREKKESFPLTVTSAQKNPTAFYLCASSGGVRGAFFGQGTRLTVV.

The rearrangement links TRBV6-5 to TRBJ2-3; D is perhaps TRBD2 (5 bases). Trimming stripped 2 bases from V and 4 bases from J, with 7 bases between. CDR1 and CDR2 (germline): MNHEY, SVGAGI. The CDR3 contains 13 residues. CDR3 protein: CASSYPGADTQYF. As DNA, the CDR3 is TGTGCCAGCAGTTACCCCGGGGCAGATACGCAGTATTTT.

The sample holds a few counts of this clonotype. V and J are TRBV5-1 and TRBJ2-7, with TRBD2 matching over 7 bases. CDR3 size: 13 residues. V shed 2 bases, J shed 2 bases, and the junction held 1 base outside the gene matches. Germline V gene data show CDR1 as SGHRS and CDR2 as YFSETQ. The CDR3 DNA sequence: TGCGCCAGCAGCTTCGGACTAGCCTACGAGCAGTACTTC. Encoded protein: CASSFGLAYEQYF.

This clonotype was recorded a few times. V usage is TRBV4-3 and J usage is TRBJ2-3, with D tentatively TRBD2 (6 bases). Trimming took 1 base from V and 13 from J, leaving 15 bases between them. The CDR3 is 13 residues long. The V gene's germline CDR1 is LGHNA and CDR2 YSLEER. This CDR3 is CASSQAPGEREYF. The CDR3 DNA follows: TGCGCCAGCAGCCAAGCCCCGGGAGAGCGGGAGTATTTT.

The chain couples TRBV5-1 to TRBJ1-1, with D hard to call. Germline loops: CDR1 SGHRS, CDR2 YFSETQ. The CDR3 sequence is 12 residues long. Trimming left V 5 bases short and J 9 bases short, with 14 bases between. The CDR3 DNA is TGCGCCAGCAGTGGTGAGGAGAGGAAAGCTTTCTTT. It encodes CASSGEERKAFF.

This clonotype was seen a handful of times. The V call is TRBV7-9, the J call TRBJ2-5, with a tentative D call TRBD2 (6 bases). V lost 6 bases and J 3 bases, leaving 11 bases between the germline ends. The CDR3 spans 13 residues. Germline V CDR1 and CDR2: SEHNR, FQNEAQ (reference sequence). The CDR3 spells CASRPGLEETQYF. The CDR3 DNA reads TGTGCCAGCAGACCGGGACTCGAAGAGACCCAGTACTTC.

This CDR3 is CASSEGEGYAEAFF. Here the CDR3 DNA reads TGTGCCAGCAGTGAGGGAGAGGGGTACGCTGAAGCTTTCTTT. The chain couples TRBV6-1 to TRBJ1-1; possible D gene TRBD1, 5 bases. Germline CDR1 MNHNS, CDR2 SASEGT. This CDR3 has 14 amino acids. V dropped 3 bases and J dropped 6 bases, with 14 bases sitting between them.